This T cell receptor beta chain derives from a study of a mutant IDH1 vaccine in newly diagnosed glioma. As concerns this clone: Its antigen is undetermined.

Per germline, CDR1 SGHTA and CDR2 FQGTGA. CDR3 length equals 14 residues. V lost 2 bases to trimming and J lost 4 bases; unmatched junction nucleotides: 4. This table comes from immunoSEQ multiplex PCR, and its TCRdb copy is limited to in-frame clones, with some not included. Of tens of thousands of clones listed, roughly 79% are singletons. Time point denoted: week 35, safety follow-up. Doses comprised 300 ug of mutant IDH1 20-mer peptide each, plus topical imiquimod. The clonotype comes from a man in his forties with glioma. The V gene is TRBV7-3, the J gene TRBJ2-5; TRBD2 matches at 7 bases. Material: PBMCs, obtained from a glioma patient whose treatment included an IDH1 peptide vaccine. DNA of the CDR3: TGTGCCAGCAGCTTAGCGGGAGACGGAGAGACCCAGTACTTC. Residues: CASSLAGDGETQYF.